This T cell receptor beta chain was documented in a study of T cells in Graves' hyperthyroidism and ophthalmopathy. This clonotype was seen many times. This CDR3 has 16 residues. CDR1 is MDHEN, CDR2 SYDVKM, per germline. V lost 3 bases and J lost 5; bases outside the gene matches: 11. Researchers amplified the TCR beta CDR3 regions from RNA transcripts. The HTBI set primed first-round TCR CDR3 RT-PCR. TCRdb fed the multiplex PCR reads into MiXCR, producing one record per CDR3 protein. The repertoire holds some 250,000 distinct CDR3 sequences, with about 14% as singletons. Sequenced sample: blood. The sequence derives from a middle-aged woman with Graves' hyperthyroidism that later progressed to Graves' ophthalmopathy. This rearrangement joins TRBV28 to TRBJ2-3; 7 nucleotides align to TRBD2. CDR3 sequence: CASSFRWSSGRDTQYF. CDR3 DNA sequence: TGTGCCAGCAGTTTTAGGTGGTCTAGCGGTAGAGATACGCAGTATTTT.